This T cell receptor (beta chain) was identified in a study of T-cell memory formation after mild COVID-19 (dated by TCRdb to about 2021). In terms of the full investigation: Most TCR sequence clusters were specific to one of the two donors. In two donors, T-cell clones that expanded and contracted after mild COVID-19 were followed by sequencing TCRalpha and TCRbeta repertoires longitudinally. Two young, previously healthy adult volunteers made up the cohort, one male and one female.

What the research found in general, with its limitations: Clones that contracted from day 15 to 85 showed balanced CD4/CD8 phenotypes, whereas a second wave of clones that expanded from day 15 to 37 leaned towards CD4+. Some responding clones were detected in pre-infection memory, which suggested that pre-existing cross-reactive memory T cells had joined the SARS-CoV-2 response. Only a couple of mild cases were covered in the study, and larger cohorts including severe cases with pre-infection samples were considered necessary. Contracting CD4+ clones were found mainly in CM and EM memory subsets, while CD8+ clones were enriched in EMRA. The second-wave clones that peaked on day 37 were not confirmed to be SARS-CoV-2 specific.

Sequenced on an Illumina NovaSeq 6000. cDNA libraries for TCRalpha and TCRbeta were prepared by 5'RACE using constant-segment primers, with sample barcodes and unique molecular identifiers added. Trizol reagent was used to extract RNA from every sample. The libraries were amplified in two PCR steps, and the second step added a second sample barcode and Illumina TruSeq adapters. Libraries were sequenced on an Illumina NovaSeq with 2 x 150 bp paired-end reads. The authors' analysis ran thus. Demultiplexing of reads and collapsing into UMI-guided consensus sequences were performed with migec v1.2.7. Using mixcr v2.1.11, UMI consensuses were aligned to TRA and TRB V and J templates and then assembled into clonotypes. A clonotype was counted as expanded or contracted only if both edgeR and NoisET called the change significant, with noise models trained on biological replicates. For edgeR calls, a false discovery rate-adjusted p below 0.01 and a log2 fold-change threshold of 1 were applied. As an exploratory analysis of dynamics, max-normalized trajectories of the 1000 most abundant clonotypes were examined by PCA with hierarchical clustering. Separately sequenced CD4+ and CD8+ repertoires were used to assign the CD4 or CD8 phenotype of responding clones. TCRdb reworked the public reads: Q25 trimming with fastp, MiXCR clone assembly, productive beta chains retained. Rows matching on CDR3 protein sequence are summarized as one entry with the most common DNA and genes. The V and J calls here are based on TCRdb, not the publication. This sample has about 140,000 distinct CDR3 sequences in its table, and more than 13% of those were observed once. Clones ranked in the top ten supply 25% to 30% of the sample.

This clonotype showed up many times. The antigen it binds to is not known. The record has no base qualities; no much larger clone is one base away. V gives up 5 bases and J gives up 6 bases, and the segment between their germline ends measures 11 bases. From the cysteine up to the phenylalanine, the CDR3 has a length of 13 residues. The kept DNA is CDR3 alone, 39 bases in frame from the first base. CDR1 and CDR2 are read off the germline V gene as SGHVS and FNYEAQ. PBMCs were isolated by Ficoll-Paque density gradient centrifugation. Material: PBMCs or a T cell subset sorted from them (not recorded which). The source of this sequence is an adult woman who had mild COVID-19 (a few samples of this study predate the infection). The sample titles of this study are shuffled in the database, so cell type and time point are left out; the donor was told from shared clones. This sequence uses TRBV7-6 and TRBJ2-1, and TRBD2 may be the D gene, going by 5 matching bases. The CDR3 loop reads CASSLGEGNEQFF. The nucleotide sequence is TGTGCCAGCAGCCTCGGTGAGGGCAATGAGCAGTTCTTC.